This paragraph reports one T cell receptor beta chain. What it binds is unknown. V shed 7 bases and J 5 bases; nucleotides not matched to a gene: 9. From germline, CDR1 is SNHLY and CDR2 FYNNEI. The CDR3 totals 14 residues. This sample was taken from a study of PD-L1 blockade in urothelial cancer. Sequencing was performed with immunoSEQ multiplex PCR; in TCRdb, only in-frame clones are kept and a portion is missing. This sample yields roughly 29,000 clones, of which around 84% are seen a single time; approximately 3.1% belongs to the top ten. General study findings and limits: Below-median pretreatment blood TCR clonality was associated with improved progression-free and overall survival.

As to time point: peripheral blood 6 weeks after treatment start. The chain joins TRBV2 to TRBJ2-7; the match to TRBD1 covers 9 bases. Specimen: PBMCs, collected around atezolizumab (anti-PD-L1) treatment. The sequence was collected from a man in his 70s with urothelial cancer. The CDR3 DNA follows: TGTGCCAGCAAAATCCGGGACAGGGACAACGAGCAGTACTTC. This encodes CASKIRDRDNEQYF.